Listed here are 30 T cell receptor beta chains from one sample, sequenced in a study of cytomegalovirus exposure and HLA in healthy donors. PCR used 60 Vbeta primers and 13 Jbeta primers. Method: immunoSEQ multiplex PCR; TCRdb's copy keeps in-frame clones and lacks some. The repertoire consists of a few hundred thousand clones, with almost 80% occurring once and the leading ten covering around 1.8%. The material sequenced was PBMCs. Receptors were obtained from a man aged 18 to 29 in good health and CMV-seronegative.

The gene calls are TRBV28 and TRBJ1-1; 9 nucleotides align to TRBD1. The CDR3 contains 16 residues. The V gene end was trimmed by 1 base and the J gene end by 1 base; junction bases not matched to a gene: 4. The germline V gene has CDR1 MDHEN and CDR2 SYDVKM. This CDR3 reads CASSLSMGQGNTEAFF. CDR3 sequence (DNA): TGTGCCAGCAGTTTATCAATGGGACAGGGGAACACTGAAGCTTTCTTT.

The rearrangement links TRBV7-8 to TRBJ2-1, with a weak D call TRBD1 (6 bases). The ends were cut back, 5 bases at V and 0 bases at J, with 14 bases in the middle. Germline CDR1 and CDR2: SGHVS and FQNEAQ. This CDR3 has 16 residues. In DNA form, the CDR3 reads TGTGCCAGCAGCCCAGGGGACGTGAGCTCCTACAATGAGCAGTTCTTC. Amino acid sequence: CASSPGDVSSYNEQFF.

The genes are TRBV5-6 and TRBJ2-7; TRBD2 agrees at 7 bases. The germline gives CDR1 SGHDT, CDR2 YYEEEE. V lost 2 bases and J lost 7; bases outside the gene matches: 9. The CDR3 is made up of 14 amino acids. The CDR3 DNA reads TGTGCCAGCAGCTTCGTCGGGGGGTCGGGGGAGCAGTACTTC. Residues: CASSFVGGSGEQYF.

The gene calls are TRBV4-1 and TRBJ2-1; 7 bases match TRBD2. Germline CDR1 reads MGHRA; CDR2 reads YSYEKL. The trim removed 1 base at V and 0 bases at J, leaving 9 bases unmatched. This CDR3 contains 18 residues. The CDR3 reads CASSQGASGESSYNEQFF. CDR3 in DNA: TGCGCCAGCAGCCAAGGGGCTAGCGGAGAAAGCTCCTACAATGAGCAGTTCTTC.

This chain uses TRBV6-5 with TRBJ2-7; TRBD2 might be the D (6 bases). The germline V and J ends were trimmed by 2 bases and 5 bases, with 13 bases remaining between them. Germline CDR1 and CDR2: MNHEY and SVGAGI. The CDR3 extends over 14 amino acids. The CDR3 reads CASSYRLAQDEQYF. The CDR3 DNA is TGTGCCAGCAGTTACCGGCTAGCGCAGGACGAGCAGTACTTC.

This clone was detected once. The chain carries TRBV6-5 and TRBJ2-3; no clear D. V was shortened by 5 bases and J by 4 bases, with 10 bases between the two germline ends. The CDR3 loop spans 13 amino acids. Germline values: CDR1 MNHEY, CDR2 SVGAGI. The CDR3 nucleotides read TGTGCCAGCAGTAGGAGCGCGCCAGATACGCAGTATTTT. This sequence encodes CASSRSAPDTQYF.

This chain's CDR3 is CASSFPEGPSYEQYF. The CDR3 bases are TGTGCCAGCAGCTTCCCGGAGGGCCCCTCCTACGAGCAGTACTTC. The V and J genes are TRBV5-6 and TRBJ2-7; maybe TRBD2 (6 bases). The germline CDR1 and CDR2 sequences are SGHDT and YYEEEE. V was trimmed by 2 bases and J by 0 bases, leaving 12 bases between them. The CDR3 is 15 residues long.

This chain links TRBV19 with TRBJ1-1; no reliable D call. The germline V and J ends were trimmed by 3 bases and 1 base, with 9 bases remaining between them. In germline, CDR1 is LNHDA, CDR2 SQIVND (reference sequence). The length of the CDR3 is 14 residues. CDR3 sequence (DNA): TGTGCCAGTAGTATTGCGGTAGCGAACACTGAAGCTTTCTTT. The encoded protein is CASSIAVANTEAFF.

J is TRBJ2-7 and V is TRBV7-9; TRBD1 matches at 11 bases. Germline V gene sequence: CDR1 SEHNR, CDR2 FQNEAQ (reference sequence). The J segment lost 3 bases and the V segment lost 4 bases, leaving 5 bases of the junction unmatched. The CDR3 extends over 15 amino acids. The CDR3 DNA reads TGTGCCAGCAGCTCCTCCGGGACAGGGGGCTACGAGCAGTACTTC. This gives the protein CASSSSGTGGYEQYF.

The chain has TRBV5-1 and TRBJ1-6; D perhaps matches TRBD1 (5 bases). Germline CDR1 and CDR2: SGHRS and YFSETQ. V shed 4 bases and J shed 4 bases, with 15 bases lying between them. This CDR3 contains 16 residues. In DNA, the CDR3 is TGCGCCAGCAGCCCAGGGACTTTAAAATATAATTCACCCCTCCACTTT. This gives the protein CASSPGTLKYNSPLHF.

The V and J genes are TRBV7-2 and TRBJ1-6; 7 nucleotides match TRBD1. V dropped 1 base and J dropped 3; count of bases not matched to a gene: 3. The germline V gene encodes CDR1 SGHTA and CDR2 FQGNSA. The CDR3 runs 16 residues. CDR3 residues: CASSLVSGGYNSPLHF. In nucleotides, the CDR3 is TGTGCCAGCAGCTTAGTATCAGGGGGCTATAATTCACCCCTCCACTTT.

V gene TRBV23-1 combines with J gene TRBJ1-4, with D possibly being TRBD1 (6 bases). TRBV23-1 is an ORF for which the function is uncertain. Trimming shortened V by 3 bases and J by 6 bases, and 26 bases separated the two germline ends. The CDR3 contains 19 residues. This CDR3 reads CASSQEQGVLVWSDEKLFF. In DNA, the CDR3 is TGCGCCAGCAGTCAGGAACAGGGAGTATTGGTTTGGTCGGATGAAAAACTGTTTTTT.

This clone was seen a handful of times. The chain uses TRBV5-1 and TRBJ2-3; a possible D gene is TRBD1 (6 bases). V was clipped by 4 bases and J by 2 bases, with 11 bases between them. From germline, CDR1 is SGHRS and CDR2 YFSETQ. The CDR3 is 14 residues long. The CDR3 reads CASSPWTATDTQYF. Written as DNA, the CDR3 is TGCGCCAGCAGCCCCTGGACAGCCACAGATACGCAGTATTTT.

The chain combines TRBV6-1 with TRBJ1-2, with TRBD1 matching over 8 bases. Germline V gene lookup returns CDR1 MNHNS and CDR2 SASEGT. Losses at the gene ends were 2 bases for V and 7 bases for J; bases not matched to a gene: 9. CDR3 length: 15 residues. The CDR3 DNA sequence: TGTGCCAGCAGTGAAAATCGAGGACAGGGAGGTGGCTACACCTTC. It specifies CASSENRGQGGGYTF.

This clone was picked up one time. The CDR3 loop is CASSLAHGVIVHEQYF. The CDR3, as DNA: TGTGCCAGCAGCTTAGCGCACGGGGTTATCGTCCACGAGCAGTACTTC. This chain links TRBV7-2 with TRBJ2-7; a possible D gene is TRBD2 (5 bases). The CDR3 covers 16 residues. The V gene's germline CDR1 is SGHTA and CDR2 FQGNSA. Deletions cut 0 bases from V and 5 bases from J, with 17 bases between.

The gene calls are TRBV9 and TRBJ2-2, with unresolved D. The V gene lost 0 bases and the J gene lost 5 bases, with 5 bases spanning the gap. This CDR3 spans 13 amino acids. Germline loops: CDR1 SGDLS, CDR2 YYNGEE. Written as DNA, the CDR3 is TGTGCCAGCAGCGTAGCGGTTACCGGGGAGCTGTTTTTT. Amino acid sequence: CASSVAVTGELFF.

The chain uses TRBV7-9 and TRBJ2-3; 7 bases align to TRBD2. Germline CDR1 is SEHNR and CDR2 is FQNEAQ (reference sequence). The CDR3 is made up of 15 amino acids. J gave up 2 bases and V 4 bases, and 6 bases lay outside the gene matches. CDR3 coding DNA: TGTGCCAGCAGCTACATAGCGGGTTTCACAGATACGCAGTATTTT. Translated, it gives CASSYIAGFTDTQYF.

This sequence joins TRBV19 and TRBJ2-7, with D maybe TRBD1 (5 bases). The CDR3 contains 16 residues. CDR1 and CDR2 (germline): LNHDA, SQIVND (reference sequence). Trimming shortened V by 3 bases and J by 2 bases, and 17 bases separated the two germline ends. The CDR3: CASSMFPPGPTYEQYF. CDR3 nucleotide sequence: TGTGCCAGTAGTATGTTCCCTCCAGGGCCCACCTACGAGCAGTACTTC.

The genes are TRBV10-3 and TRBJ2-1; a possible D gene is TRBD2 (6 bases). CDR1 ENHRY and CDR2 SYGVKD come from the germline V gene. Trimming removed 4 bases from V and 9 bases from J, with 19 bases in between. The CDR3 has 15 residues. CDR3 coding DNA: TGTGCCATCAGTGGAGGGAGGACTGTCGGCGGTGAGCAGTTCTTC. Translation: CAISGGRTVGGEQFF.

J is TRBJ2-2 and V is TRBV4-3; TRBD1 aligns across 8 bases. Germline V gives CDR1 LGHNA, CDR2 YSLEER. Trimming removed 4 bases from V and 1 base from J; junction bases left unmatched: 5. The CDR3 contains 16 residues. DNA for the CDR3: TGCGCCAGCAGCCGCTTCACAGGGGGGAACACCGGGGAGCTGTTTTTT. As protein: CASSRFTGGNTGELFF.

The CDR3 loop reads CASSQAGLANYGYTF. In DNA, the CDR3 is TGCGCCAGCAGCCAGGCAGGGTTAGCTAACTATGGCTACACCTTC. This chain connects TRBV4-3 to TRBJ1-2; D might be TRBD1 (5 bases). CDR1 and CDR2 from the germline V gene are LGHNA and YSLEER. Trimming removed 3 bases from V and 0 bases from J, with 11 bases in between. This CDR3 has 15 residues.

The chain joins TRBV11-2 to TRBJ2-1, with 7 bases lining up with TRBD2. Unmatched junction bases numbered 9, after V lost 6 bases and J lost 7 bases. Germline assignment: CDR1 SGHAT and CDR2 FQNNGV. The CDR3 sequence is 14 residues long. The CDR3 here is CASRPIREENEQFF. The CDR3 DNA sequence: TGTGCCAGCAGGCCAATCCGGGAGGAAAATGAGCAGTTCTTC.

The V and J genes are TRBV27 and TRBJ1-5; TRBD1 might be the D (6 bases). Germline V gene sequence: CDR1 MNHEY, CDR2 SMNVEV (reference sequence). This CDR3 is built from 15 residues. V lost 3 bases and J lost 2, with 11 bases in between. The DNA for the CDR3 is TGTGCCAGCAGTTTTGCGGGGGGCGGCAATCAGCCCCAGCATTTT. Protein sequence: CASSFAGGGNQPQHF.

The chain employs TRBV19 and TRBJ2-3; tentatively, D is TRBD1 (6 bases). The CDR3 has 16 amino acids. The V and J ends lost 5 bases and 3 bases respectively, with 18 bases between them. Per the germline V gene, CDR1 is LNHDA and CDR2 is SQIVND (reference sequence). CDR3 DNA sequence: TGTGCCAGTAGTGTCTTATCAGGGGTGAGGACAGATACGCAGTATTTT. It is translated as CASSVLSGVRTDTQYF. Full variable domain (remainder filled in from reference TRBV19 and TRBJ2-3): DGGITQSPKYLFRKEGQNVTLSCEQNLNHDAMYWYRQDPGQGLRLIYYSQIVNDFQKGDIAEGYSVSREKKESFPLTVTSAQKNPTAFYLCASSVLSGVRTDTQYFGPGTRLTVL.

Details on this clone: At the DNA level, this CDR3 is encoded by other sequences in the same sample as well. CDR3 bases: TGTGCTAGTGGTTCCGGGACTAGCGGAAGCACAGATACGCAGTATTTT. Protein product: CASGSGTSGSTDTQYF. The chain has TRBV12-5 and TRBJ2-3, with 11 bases that match TRBD2. CDR1 is LGHNT and CDR2 is FRNRAP in the germline V gene. The CDR3 extends over 16 amino acids. V gave up 4 bases and J gave up 0 bases; unmatched junction bases: 3.

The chain has TRBV5-3 and TRBJ1-4, with D hard to call. TRBV5-3 is placed among ORFs of uncertain function. The V end was cut by 8 bases, the J end by 8 bases, with 19 bases between. The CDR3 covers 14 residues. CDR3 loop: CASNPTRRREKLFF. DNA of the CDR3: TGTGCCAGTAACCCGACCAGGAGGAGAGAAAAACTGTTTTTT.

The chain uses TRBV19 and TRBJ1-3, with D maybe TRBD1 (6 bases). Trimming pared 6 bases from V and 0 bases from J, leaving 12 bases between. Germline V gives CDR1 LNHDA, CDR2 SQIVND (reference sequence). CDR3 size: 15 residues. CDR3 nucleotides: TGTGCCAGTAGCCAGGACAGAGGCTCTGGAAACACCATATATTTT. Translated, it gives CASSQDRGSGNTIYF.

This clone came up once. The chain has TRBV2 and TRBJ2-1; possible D gene TRBD2, 5 bases. The V end was cut by 1 base, the J end by 0 bases, with 7 bases between. CDR3 length: 15 amino acids. Germline CDR1 SNHLY, CDR2 FYNNEI. Here the CDR3 DNA reads TGTGCCAGCAGTGAAGGCCTAGCCTCCTACAATGAGCAGTTCTTC. Translated: CASSEGLASYNEQFF.

The chain uses TRBV6-5 and TRBJ2-5; 8 bases match TRBD2. Trimming cost V 2 bases and J 6 bases; bases outside gene matches: 5. Germline V CDR1 and CDR2: MNHEY, SVGAGI. The CDR3 is made up of 14 amino acids. The CDR3 is CASSYEAGGKTQYF. In DNA form, the CDR3 reads TGTGCCAGCAGTTACGAGGCGGGGGGTAAGACCCAGTACTTC.

The V call is TRBV2, the J call TRBJ1-2; 9 nucleotides align to TRBD1. Germline V gene data show CDR1 as SNHLY and CDR2 as FYNNEI. The CDR3 runs to 17 residues. With V trimmed by 0 bases and J by 5 bases, 10 bases remained unmatched. CDR3 protein: CASSEAGGDRVVYGYTF. The DNA for the CDR3 is TGTGCCAGCAGTGAAGCAGGGGGGGACAGGGTTGTTTATGGCTACACCTTC.